This TCR beta chain derives from a study of blood T cell repertoires in COVID-19. Study summary: Two negative PCRs, clearance, or symptom resolution were required of recovered Cohort 3 donors. Donors in the United States, Italy and Spain gave samples during acute or convalescent COVID-19.

V was clipped by 1 base and J by 5 bases; unmatched bases: 2. CDR1 MGHDK and CDR2 SYGVNS come from the germline V gene. The CDR3 extends over 15 amino acids. TCRdb's copy holds only in-frame clones and misses some; the assay was immunoSEQ multiplex PCR. The table shows about 360,000 clones, with about 90% occurring only once. Assignments of participants to cohorts depended upon their own reported clinical history. V is TRBV25-1 and J is TRBJ2-3, with 11 bases identical to TRBD2. Sequencing input: PBMCs or T cells enriched from blood (not recorded which). The origin of this receptor is a man in his forties in a cohort exposed to, infected with or recovered from COVID-19 (not recorded which). CDR3 in amino acids: CASSEFGTSGDTQYF. Written as DNA, the CDR3 is TGTGCCAGCAGTGAATTTGGGACTAGCGGAGATACGCAGTATTTT.